A selection of T cell receptor beta chains follows, all from one sample in a study of blood T cell repertoires in COVID-19. TCRdb's copy holds only in-frame clones and misses some; the assay was immunoSEQ multiplex PCR. The sample comprises around 160,000 clones, 80% to 90% of which are singletons, and about 8% rests with the top ten. Sequenced input: peripheral blood. The receptor set was obtained from a woman aged 60-75 years with COVID-19, enrolled during active disease. CDR3s include the opening cysteine and the closing phenylalanine or tryptophan.

j_call,v_call,cdr3_aa
TRBJ1-5,TRBV11-2,CASSLGGTGAQPQHF
TRBJ2-7,TRBV13,CASSLAQRGLDEQYF
TRBJ2-2,TRBV27,CASSLAPPGTGTGAGELFF
TRBJ2-7,TRBV5-4,CASSLEGVGQGAYEQYF
TRBJ2-2,TRBV3-1/TRBV3-2,CASSQGLAGIGELFF
TRBJ1-4,TRBV5-4,CASSLEWGQGEKLFF
TRBJ2-7,TRBV5-1,CASSLGLDRATYEQYF
TRBJ2-1,TRBV29-1,CSVEGGLAGSYNEQFF
TRBJ2-5,TRBV1,CTSSQDSYRGAQGRSQETQYF
TRBJ1-5,TRBV5-8,CASSFLHSNQPQHF
TRBJ2-7,TRBV5-1,CASSPAGSEPSYEQYF
TRBJ1-5,TRBV9,CASSAGLGPQHF
TRBJ1-5,TRBV6-2/TRBV6-3,CASSYQGLQPQHF
TRBJ2-7,TRBV6-5,CASSGGGRKGYEQYF
TRBJ1-3,TRBV9,CASSREGGSGNTIYF
TRBJ1-6,TRBV6-5,CASRLEGEHSPLHF
TRBJ2-7,TRBV7-2,CASRKASSYEQYF
TRBJ1-3,TRBV18,CASSPLTGTDSGNTIYF
TRBJ1-2,TRBV12-5,CASGLGTGGNYGYTF
TRBJ1-2,TRBV3-1/TRBV3-2,CASSQDSGAGGYTF
TRBJ2-2,TRBV29-1,CSVEFGDRQNTGELFF
TRBJ2-1,TRBV27,CASSFWPYNEQFF
TRBJ1-6,TRBV7-6,CASSLGQGGDNSPLHF
TRBJ2-1,TRBV4-2,CASSLGLAGGKIQFF
TRBJ1-6,TRBV27,CASSLDGTANSPLHF
TRBJ1-1,TRBV5-1,CASSLTGNTEAFF
TRBJ2-6,TRBV10-3,CAITGGAGANVLTF
TRBJ2-2,TRBV5-1,CASSWGDYTGELFF
TRBJ1-2,TRBV12-3/TRBV12-4,CASSLEGVGGYTF
TRBJ1-5,TRBV10-3,CAISGTNQPQHF
TRBJ1-3,TRBV4-3,CASSHLGTRNTIYF
TRBJ2-1,TRBV7-9,CASSPYWQGAKSEQFF
TRBJ1-1,TRBV9,CASSGRTGLNTEAFF
TRBJ1-1,TRBV9,CASSVDRDSEAFF
TRBJ2-7,TRBV13,CASSLLGGTSSYEQYF
TRBJ1-2,TRBV10-3,CAISDSWDRALGYTF
TRBJ2-7,TRBV7-2,CASSLEGPLASGAYEQYF
TRBJ2-2,TRBV7-9,CASSPNLGTSIGELFF
TRBJ2-7,TRBV7-2,CASSLTVAHPEQYF
TRBJ1-5,TRBV7-3,CASSLRQGQGACSNQPQHF
TRBJ2-7,TRBV9,CASSSTGGTSYEQYF
TRBJ2-5,TRBV19,CASSIDSSGGAVGALETQYF
TRBJ2-3,TRBV9,CASSVGDRSDTQYF
TRBJ2-2,TRBV6-2/TRBV6-3,CASRWGAGELFF
TRBJ1-5,TRBV5-6,CASSFGTGDSNQPQHF
TRBJ1-2,TRBV6-2/TRBV6-3,CASSWLPQGNYGYTF